This T cell receptor (beta chain) was captured by sequencing in a study of vaccination and CD4 T cells after COVID-19. Time point: late sampling 161 to 241 days after vaccination in a few convalescent patients. Sample treatment: roughly 11-day PBMC culture with coronavirus spike peptide pools or control peptides (ViraFEST assay). This CDR3 region has 14 residues. Per germline, CDR1 LNHDA and CDR2 SQIVND (reference sequence). The V gene lost 8 bases and the J gene lost 5 bases, with 18 bases spanning the gap. Once obtained from cultured CD4+ T cells, the DNA was sequenced using the Oncomine TCR Beta short-read assay. TCRdb passed the PCR reads through MiXCR, listing each CDR3 protein once. The sample has tens of thousands of distinct CDR3 sequences; around two fifths are singletons. Points on this clonotype: Its antigen is unknown.

Regarding the study as a whole: Looking at convalescent patients, 304 of their 307 vaccine-specific clones were spike mono-reactive.

The sample consisted of CD4+ T cells from blood, cultured in vitro, taken about 7 months after SARS-CoV-2 vaccination. The sequence came from a human donor who had recovered from COVID-19. V gene TRBV19 combines with J gene TRBJ1-1, with D possibly being TRBD1 (5 bases). CDR3 loop: CASEGRGRWTEAFF. Here the CDR3 DNA reads TGTGCCAGTGAGGGACGGGGCCGATGGACTGAAGCTTTCTTT.